Following are 28 T cell receptor beta chains from one sample sequenced in a study of blood T cell repertoires in COVID-19. Libraries were prepared by immunoSEQ multiplex PCR; TCRdb keeps only in-frame clonotypes and omits some of them. The profile covers some 180,000 clones, with 88% appearing a single time and roughly a sixth taken by the ten largest. Sequencing input: peripheral blood. These TCRs come from a man aged 50-60 years with COVID-19, enrolled during active disease.

The chain has TRBV10-3 and TRBJ2-7; TRBD2 matches 8 bases. The V gene end was trimmed by 5 bases and the J gene end by 3 bases; junction bases not matched to a gene: 12. The CDR3 loop spans 16 amino acids. Germline V gives CDR1 ENHRY, CDR2 SYGVKD. The CDR3 is CAISRATAGEDYEQYF. Written as DNA, the CDR3 is TGTGCCATCAGTAGGGCTACAGCGGGAGAAGACTACGAGCAGTACTTC.

The table lists this clone with a few counts. The chain links TRBV11-1 to TRBJ2-7; 7 bases are a match to TRBD1. This CDR3 contains 13 residues. Trimming took 5 bases from V and 2 from J; bases not matched to a gene: 3. In germline, CDR1 is SGHAT, CDR2 FQDESV (reference sequence). The CDR3 DNA reads TGTGCCAGCAGCCGAGGACAGGCCTACGAGCAGTACTTC. It encodes CASSRGQAYEQYF.

This chain connects TRBV15 to TRBJ1-4; D is undetermined. V lost 0 bases and J 1 base, leaving 6 bases between the germline ends. There are 15 residues in the CDR3. CDR1 is LNHNV, CDR2 YYDKDF, per germline (reference sequence). The CDR3 bases are TGTGCCACCAGCAGAGACAGAGGAACTAATGAAAAACTGTTTTTT. Its translation: CATSRDRGTNEKLFF. Supplemented by reference TRBV15 and TRBJ1-4, the full variable domain reads DAMVIQNPRYQVTQFGKPVTLSCSQTLNHNVMYWYQQKSSQAPKLLFHYYDKDFNNEADTPDNFQSRRPNTSFCFLDIRSPGLGDTAMYLCATSRDRGTNEKLFFGSGTQLSVL.

The gene calls are TRBV18 and TRBJ1-2; 10 nucleotides match TRBD1. The length of the CDR3 is 13 residues. With 5 bases clipped from V and 7 bases from J, the junction kept 4 bases outside the gene matches. CDR1 and CDR2 (germline): KGHSH, LQKENI. Here the CDR3 reads CASSSTGGSGYTF. The CDR3 nucleotides are TGTGCCAGCTCATCGACAGGGGGCTCTGGCTACACCTTC.

The V and J genes are TRBV2 and TRBJ1-2; D is possibly TRBD1 (5 bases). CDR3 length equals 15 residues. CDR1 is SNHLY and CDR2 is FYNNEI in the germline V gene. V was clipped by 7 bases and J by 8 bases, with 23 bases between them. In nucleotides, the CDR3 is TGTGCCAGCACCATTGACAGTGAGCTTTCGCGCGGCTACACCTTC. Its translation is CASTIDSELSRGYTF. Together with reference TRBV2 and TRBJ1-2, the CDR3 gives the full variable domain: EPEVTQTPSHQVTQMGQEVILRCVPISNHLYFYWYRQILGQKVEFLVSFYNNEISEKSEIFDDQFSVERPDGSNFTLKIRSTKLEDSAMYFCASTIDSELSRGYTFGSGTRLTVV.

Ten or more counts support this clone. The rearrangement links TRBV19 to TRBJ2-1, with 10 positions matching TRBD2. The germline gives CDR1 LNHDA, CDR2 SQIVND (reference sequence). This CDR3 comprises 16 residues. The junction had 14 bases not matched to a gene; V was cut back by 8 bases and J by 7 bases. The CDR3 loop reads CASSRASGSINNEQFF. The CDR3 nucleotides are TGTGCCAGTTCTCGGGCTAGCGGGAGTATTAATAATGAGCAGTTCTTC.

The chain couples TRBV19 to TRBJ2-3, with D possibly being TRBD1 (5 bases). The length of the CDR3 is 15 residues. The V and J ends lost 6 bases and 1 base respectively, with 14 bases between them. CDR1 LNHDA and CDR2 SQIVND come from the germline V gene (reference sequence). The CDR3 DNA is TGTGCCAGTAGGGTGACAGACTTCCGCACAGATACGCAGTATTTT. Protein product: CASRVTDFRTDTQYF.

This clone has just a few counts. The chain uses TRBV5-4 and TRBJ2-2, with 8 bases aligning to TRBD1. V shed 4 bases, J shed 6 bases, and the junction held 8 bases outside the gene matches. Germline CDR1 reads SGHNT; CDR2 reads YYREEE (reference sequence). The CDR3 covers 15 residues. CDR3 sequence: CASSTQGADAGELFF. The DNA of the CDR3 is TGTGCCAGCAGCACTCAGGGGGCGGATGCCGGGGAGCTGTTTTTT.

For this clone: The germline gene is not matched at one end of the junction; a read error may be the cause. The chain is built from TRBV7-3 and TRBJ2-2; D possibly corresponds to TRBD2 (7 bases). CDR1 is SGHTA, CDR2 FQGTGA, per germline. This CDR3 comprises 16 residues. The CDR3 DNA sequence: TGTGCCAGCAGCTCCTTGGCGGGGGCGAATACCGGGGAGCTGTTTTTT. It encodes CASSSLAGANTGELFF.

The chain combines TRBV14 with TRBJ1-2, with TRBD1 matching 9 bases. V lost 4 bases, J lost 2 bases, and 8 bases stayed unmatched. This CDR3 spans 16 amino acids. Germline V lookup: CDR1 SGHDN, CDR2 FVKESK. The CDR3 sequence is CASSLAPGTGNYGYTF. CDR3 DNA: TGTGCCAGCAGCCTGGCCCCCGGGACAGGGAACTATGGCTACACCTTC. The whole variable domain, remainder taken from reference TRBV14 and TRBJ1-2, is EAGVTQFPSHSVIEKGQTVTLRCDPISGHDNLYWYRRVMGKEIKFLLHFVKESKQDESGMPNNRFLAERTGGTYSTLKVQPAELEDSGVYFCASSLAPGTGNYGYTFGSGTRLTVV.

Points on this clone: Other nucleotide sequences in the sample specify the same CDR3. The V call is TRBV4-1, the J call TRBJ2-3; 12 bases align to TRBD2. The germline CDR1 and CDR2 sequences are MGHRA and YSYEKL. The V gene end was trimmed by 1 base and the J gene end by 3 bases; junction bases not matched to a gene: 5. The CDR3 length is 17 residues. This chain's CDR3 is CASSQGLAGGPTDTQYF. The CDR3 coding sequence is TGCGCCAGCAGCCAAGGGCTAGCGGGAGGGCCGACAGATACGCAGTATTTT.

The rearrangement links TRBV2 to TRBJ2-7, with D unclear. CDR1 and CDR2 (germline): SNHLY, FYNNEI. V was trimmed by 2 bases and J by 3 bases, leaving 11 bases between them. The CDR3 is made up of 14 amino acids. CDR3 DNA: TGTGCCAGCAGTGAATCGCAGGTGATCTACGAGCAGTACTTC. Its translation: CASSESQVIYEQYF.

This clone was detected only once. V usage is TRBV7-6 and J usage is TRBJ2-3; D ambiguous. The CDR3 loop spans 15 amino acids. Trimming removed 1 base from V and 3 bases from J, with 11 bases in between. CDR1 is SGHVS, CDR2 FNYEAQ, per germline. As DNA, the CDR3 is TGTGCCAGCAGCTTAGTCGGCTTAGCAACAGATACGCAGTATTTT. This gives the protein CASSLVGLATDTQYF.

This clone was counted between two and nine times. The V gene is TRBV23-1, the J gene TRBJ2-5; 7 nucleotides match TRBD2. TRBV23-1 is identified as an open reading frame with a role that is uncertain. This CDR3 spans 17 amino acids. V lost 1 base, J lost 1 base, and 9 bases stayed unmatched. The CDR3 sequence: CASSQYANGRIQETQYF. The CDR3 DNA is TGCGCCAGCAGTCAATATGCGAACGGGAGGATCCAAGAGACCCAGTACTTC.

V is TRBV10-3 and J is TRBJ2-7; 9 bases agree with TRBD2. This CDR3 is 15 amino acids long. After removal of 10 bases from V and 10 bases from J, the junction contained 20 bases not matched to a gene. Per the germline V gene, CDR1 is ENHRY and CDR2 is SYGVKD. The CDR3 nucleotides read TGTGCCACCAACATCGATGGCGGGACTAGCTCGCAACAGTACTTC. Protein sequence: CATNIDGGTSSQQYF.

The chain uses TRBV27 and TRBJ1-3, with 10 bases aligning to TRBD1. Germline CDR1 MNHEY, CDR2 SMNVEV (reference sequence). The CDR3 has 16 amino acids. Trimming removed 3 bases from V and 0 bases from J; junction bases left unmatched: 2. CDR3 bases: TGTGCCAGCAGTTTGGGACAGGGGATCTCTGGAAACACCATATATTTT. Translating it yields CASSLGQGISGNTIYF.

J is TRBJ2-3 and V is TRBV18; D perhaps matches TRBD1 (7 bases). V lost 4 bases and J lost 0, with 14 bases in between. CDR1 and CDR2 (germline): KGHSH, LQKENI. CDR3 length: 16 residues. The CDR3 here is CASSLRQGGSTDTQYF. The CDR3 DNA reads TGTGCCAGCTCACTCCGACAGGGAGGAAGCACAGATACGCAGTATTTT.

V is TRBV15 and J is TRBJ1-6; 11 bases match TRBD1. V lost 2 bases, J lost 13 bases, and 10 bases stayed unmatched. This CDR3 is 16 amino acids long. Germline CDR1 and CDR2: LNHNV and YYDKDF (reference sequence). The CDR3 here is CATSRRPGDRGGPLHF. The CDR3 coding sequence is TGTGCCACCAGCAGACGGCCCGGGGACAGGGGGGGTCCCCTCCACTTT.

This chain joins TRBV7-2 and TRBJ2-1; 8 bases fit TRBD2. CDR3 length: 14 amino acids. Germline trimming cut 5 bases from V and 0 bases from J; bases unmatched to any gene: 0. CDR1 is SGHTA and CDR2 is FQGNSA in the germline V gene. CDR3 coding DNA: TGTGCCAGCAGCGCGGGGGGCTCCTACAATGAGCAGTTCTTC. Protein sequence: CASSAGGSYNEQFF.

V usage is TRBV28 and J usage is TRBJ1-2; D perhaps matches TRBD1 (6 bases). CDR3 length: 16 amino acids. CDR1 and CDR2 (germline): MDHEN, SYDVKM. Deletions cut 5 bases from V and 1 base from J, with 17 bases between. The CDR3 loop is CASSRPRTAINYGYTF. CDR3 bases: TGTGCCAGCAGTCGACCCCGGACAGCTATTAACTATGGCTACACCTTC.

This clone was detected a few times. The rearrangement joins TRBV28 to TRBJ2-1; 14 bases map to TRBD2. Trimming removed 0 bases from V and 8 bases from J; junction bases left unmatched: 6. The CDR3 runs to 17 residues. Germline V CDR1 and CDR2: MDHEN, SYDVKM. The CDR3 region has the DNA TGTGCCAGCAGTTTATGGACTAGCGGGGGGGGATGGGATGAGCAGTTCTTC. It encodes CASSLWTSGGGWDEQFF.

The CDR3 DNA is TGTGCCTGGAGTGTAAACTTCTCCTACGAGCAGTACTTC. Its translation is CAWSVNFSYEQYF. The rearrangement links TRBV30 to TRBJ2-7; D remains ambiguous. V was shortened by 0 bases and J by 0 bases, with 6 bases between the two germline ends. Per the germline V gene, CDR1 is GTSNPN and CDR2 is SVGIG (reference sequence). The CDR3 extends over 13 amino acids.

The chain has TRBV3-1 (or the pseudogene TRBV3-2) and TRBJ1-4; 7 nucleotides align to TRBD1. This CDR3 comprises 14 residues. Germline V gene lookup returns CDR1 LGHDT and CDR2 YNNKEL (reference sequence). Losses at the gene ends were 7 bases for V and 8 bases for J; bases not matched to a gene: 10. CDR3 sequence reads: CASTLNQGDEKLFF. The CDR3 DNA is TGTGCCAGCACGCTTAATCAGGGGGACGAAAAACTGTTTTTT.

The V gene is TRBV6-2 or TRBV6-3, the J gene TRBJ2-7, with 10 bases matching TRBD2. Germline assignment: CDR1 MNHEY and CDR2 SVGEGT. The CDR3 has 16 amino acids. The trim removed 6 bases at V and 4 bases at J, leaving 12 bases unmatched. The CDR3, as DNA: TGTGCCAGCAGCTCTCTAAAACTAGCGGGATCTTACGAGCAGTACTTC. Its translation: CASSSLKLAGSYEQYF.

V is TRBV19 and J is TRBJ1-4, with 7 bases matching TRBD1. The germline V gene encodes CDR1 LNHDA and CDR2 SQIVND (reference sequence). J was trimmed by 8 bases and V by 6 bases; bases with no gene match: 9. The CDR3 has 14 amino acids. The CDR3: CASSLTGKGEKLFF. The CDR3 nucleotides read TGTGCCAGTAGCCTGACAGGGAAGGGGGAAAAACTGTTTTTT.

The genes are TRBV7-2 and TRBJ2-5; TRBD1 agrees at 8 bases. This CDR3 spans 15 amino acids. Germline V CDR1 and CDR2: SGHTA, FQGNSA. The V segment lost 1 base and the J segment 5 bases; nucleotides outside the gene matches: 6. CDR3 loop: CASSLEQGAGETQYF. The CDR3 DNA reads TGTGCCAGCAGCTTAGAGCAGGGGGCTGGCGAGACCCAGTACTTC. The full variable domain, rest sourced from reference TRBV7-2 and TRBJ2-5, is GAGVSQSPSNKVTEKGKDVELRCDPISGHTALYWYRQSLGQGLEFLIYFQGNSAPDKSGLPSDRFSAERTGGSVSTLTIQRTQQEDSAVYLCASSLEQGAGETQYFGPGTRLLVL.

This chain uses TRBV5-1 with TRBJ2-7; 9 bases map to TRBD1. Germline values: CDR1 SGHRS, CDR2 YFSETQ. The CDR3 runs to 16 residues. V was pared by 3 bases and J by 0 bases, with 7 bases of the junction left unmatched. CDR3 nucleotides: TGCGCCAGCAGCTCGGGACAGGGCTCGGGCTCCTACGAGCAGTACTTC. Residues: CASSSGQGSGSYEQYF.

The rearrangement links TRBV7-9 to TRBJ2-1; 10 bases map to TRBD2. The germline V gene encodes CDR1 SEHNR and CDR2 FQNEAQ (reference sequence). J gave up 6 bases and V 4 bases, and 3 bases lay outside the gene matches. The CDR3 spans 14 residues. The CDR3 DNA reads TGTGCCAGCAGCTGGACTAGCGGTGGCAATGAGCAGTTCTTC. Protein: CASSWTSGGNEQFF.